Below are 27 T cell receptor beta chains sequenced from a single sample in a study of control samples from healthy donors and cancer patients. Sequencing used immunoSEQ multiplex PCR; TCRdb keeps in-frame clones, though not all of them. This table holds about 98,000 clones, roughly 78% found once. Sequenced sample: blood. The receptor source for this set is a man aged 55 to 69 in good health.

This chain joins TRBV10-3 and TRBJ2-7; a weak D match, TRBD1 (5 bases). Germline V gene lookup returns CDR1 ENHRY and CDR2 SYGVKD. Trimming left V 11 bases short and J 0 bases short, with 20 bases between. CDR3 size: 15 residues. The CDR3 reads CASRVDGRSSYEQYF. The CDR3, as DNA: TGTGCCTCCAGGGTGGACGGAAGAAGCTCCTACGAGCAGTACTTC.

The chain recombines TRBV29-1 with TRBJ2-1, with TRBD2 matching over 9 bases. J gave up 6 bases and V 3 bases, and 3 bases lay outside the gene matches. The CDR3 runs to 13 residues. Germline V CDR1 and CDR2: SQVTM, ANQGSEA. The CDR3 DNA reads TGCAGCGTTGATCTAGCGGGACGCAATGAGCAGTTCTTC. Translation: CSVDLAGRNEQFF.

CDR3 DNA: TGTGCCAGCAGTCCCGGGGTAACCGAGACCCAGTACTTC. Its translation is CASSPGVTETQYF. V usage is TRBV6-6 and J usage is TRBJ2-5, with TRBD2 as a possible D gene (5 bases). Germline CDR1 reads MNHNY; CDR2 reads SVGAGI (reference sequence). V lost 5 bases and J 5 bases, leaving 12 bases between the germline ends. This CDR3 has 13 amino acids.

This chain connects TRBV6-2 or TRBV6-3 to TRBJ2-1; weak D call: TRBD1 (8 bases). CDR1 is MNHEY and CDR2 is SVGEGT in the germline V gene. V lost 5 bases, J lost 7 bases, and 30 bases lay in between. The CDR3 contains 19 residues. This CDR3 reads CASSPGQDPWRGRPNEQFF. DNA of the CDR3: TGTGCCAGCAGTCCGGGACAGGACCCTTGGCGGGGGCGCCCTAATGAGCAGTTCTTC.

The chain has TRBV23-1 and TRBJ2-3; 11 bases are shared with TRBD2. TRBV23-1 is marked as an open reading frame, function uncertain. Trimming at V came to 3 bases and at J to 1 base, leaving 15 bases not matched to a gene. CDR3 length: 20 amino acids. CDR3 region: CASSQSPSGGRLGGTDTQYF. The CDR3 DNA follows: TGCGCCAGCAGTCAGTCCCCTAGCGGGGGGCGCCTGGGGGGCACAGATACGCAGTATTTT.

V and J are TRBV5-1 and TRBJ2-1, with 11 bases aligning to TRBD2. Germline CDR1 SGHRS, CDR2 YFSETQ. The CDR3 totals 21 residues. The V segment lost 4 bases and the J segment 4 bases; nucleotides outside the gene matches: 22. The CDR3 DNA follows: TGCGCCAGCAGCCTGACCGACCATGACCCCCTAGCGGGGGGCGCATACAATGAGCAGTTCTTC. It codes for CASSLTDHDPLAGGAYNEQFF.

The CDR3, as DNA: TGTGCCAGCAGCCCGGGACCCTCGGGGGAGCAGTACTTC. It is translated as CASSPGPSGEQYF. The chain employs TRBV9 and TRBJ2-7; D is possibly TRBD1 or TRBD2 (5 bases each). The CDR3 extends over 13 amino acids. Germline loops: CDR1 SGDLS, CDR2 YYNGEE. V gave up 4 bases and J gave up 7 bases, with 15 bases separating them.

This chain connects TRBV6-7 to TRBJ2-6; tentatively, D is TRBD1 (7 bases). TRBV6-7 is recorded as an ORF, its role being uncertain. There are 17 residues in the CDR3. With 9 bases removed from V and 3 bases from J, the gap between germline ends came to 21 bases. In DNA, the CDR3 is TGTGCCAGACTAGCCCGGGACAGTGTGTGTGGGGCCAACGTCCTGACTTTC. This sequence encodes CARLARDSVCGANVLTF.

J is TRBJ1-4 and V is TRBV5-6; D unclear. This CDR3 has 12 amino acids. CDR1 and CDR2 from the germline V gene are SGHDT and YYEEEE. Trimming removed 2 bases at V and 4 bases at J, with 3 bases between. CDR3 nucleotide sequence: TGTGCCAGCAGCTTAGGTAATGAAAAACTGTTTTTT. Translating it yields CASSLGNEKLFF.

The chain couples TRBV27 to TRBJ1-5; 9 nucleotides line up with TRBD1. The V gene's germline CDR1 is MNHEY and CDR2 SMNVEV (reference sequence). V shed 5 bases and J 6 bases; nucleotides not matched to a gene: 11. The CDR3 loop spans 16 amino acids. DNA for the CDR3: TGTGCCAGCAGTCCCACGGGGGACAGGGATCTTCAGCCCCAGCATTTT. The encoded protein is CASSPTGDRDLQPQHF.

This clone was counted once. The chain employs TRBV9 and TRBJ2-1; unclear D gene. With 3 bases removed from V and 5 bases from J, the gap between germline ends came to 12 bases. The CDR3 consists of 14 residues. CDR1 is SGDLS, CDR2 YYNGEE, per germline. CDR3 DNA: TGTGCCAGCAGCGATCAAGGTTACCACAATGAGCAGTTCTTC. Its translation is CASSDQGYHNEQFF.

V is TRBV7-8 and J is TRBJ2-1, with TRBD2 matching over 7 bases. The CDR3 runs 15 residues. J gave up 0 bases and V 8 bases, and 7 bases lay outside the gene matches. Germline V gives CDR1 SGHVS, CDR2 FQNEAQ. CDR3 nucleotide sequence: TGTGCCAGCCGGCTAACTAGCGCCTCCTACAATGAGCAGTTCTTC. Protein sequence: CASRLTSASYNEQFF. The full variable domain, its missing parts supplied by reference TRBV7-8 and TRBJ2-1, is GAGVSQSPRYKVAKRGQDVALRCDPISGHVSLFWYQQALGQGPEFLTYFQNEAQLDKSGLPSDRFFAERPEGSVSTLKIQRTQQEDSAVYLCASRLTSASYNEQFFGPGTRLTVL.

The chain's CDR3 is CASSLNGGGNTIYF. The CDR3 nucleotides are TGTGCCAGCAGCTTAAATGGCGGGGGGAACACCATATATTTT. V and J are TRBV7-3 and TRBJ1-3; TRBD1 might be the D (5 bases). In germline, CDR1 is SGHTA, CDR2 FQGTGA. Trimming removed 1 base from V and 7 bases from J, with 11 bases in between. This CDR3 is 14 amino acids long.

Here the CDR3 DNA reads TGCGCCAGCAGCTTGACAGGCACAGATACGCAGTATTTT. It translates to CASSLTGTDTQYF. This chain uses TRBV5-1 with TRBJ2-3; D not resolved. V shed 1 base and J shed 1 base, with 4 bases lying between them. The CDR3 loop spans 13 amino acids. Germline V CDR1 and CDR2: SGHRS, YFSETQ.

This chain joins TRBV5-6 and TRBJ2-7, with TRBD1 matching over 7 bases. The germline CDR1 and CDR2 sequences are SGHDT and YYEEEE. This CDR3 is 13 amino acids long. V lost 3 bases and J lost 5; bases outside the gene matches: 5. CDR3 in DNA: TGTGCCAGCAGCTGGGGGACAGTGAACGAGCAGTACTTC. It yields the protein CASSWGTVNEQYF.

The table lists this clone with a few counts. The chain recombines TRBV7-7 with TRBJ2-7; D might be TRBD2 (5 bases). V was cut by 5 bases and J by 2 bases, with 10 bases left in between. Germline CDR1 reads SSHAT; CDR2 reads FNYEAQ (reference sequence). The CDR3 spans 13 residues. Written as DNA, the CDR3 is TGTGCCAGCAGCCAACACGGGGCCTACGAGCAGTACTTC. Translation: CASSQHGAYEQYF.

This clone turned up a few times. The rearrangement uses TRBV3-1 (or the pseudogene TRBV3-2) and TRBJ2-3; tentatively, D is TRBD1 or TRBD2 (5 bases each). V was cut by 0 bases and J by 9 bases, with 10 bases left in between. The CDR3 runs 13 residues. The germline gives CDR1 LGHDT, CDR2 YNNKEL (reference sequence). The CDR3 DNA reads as TGTGCCAGCAGCCAAGACCAGGGAGTAACGCAGTATTTT. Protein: CASSQDQGVTQYF.

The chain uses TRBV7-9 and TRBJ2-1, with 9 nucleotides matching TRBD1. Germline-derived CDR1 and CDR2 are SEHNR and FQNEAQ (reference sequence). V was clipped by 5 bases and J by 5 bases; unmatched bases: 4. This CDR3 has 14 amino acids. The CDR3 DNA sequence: TGTGCCAGCAGCGACGGGACAGGGAACAATGAGCAGTTCTTC. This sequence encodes CASSDGTGNNEQFF.

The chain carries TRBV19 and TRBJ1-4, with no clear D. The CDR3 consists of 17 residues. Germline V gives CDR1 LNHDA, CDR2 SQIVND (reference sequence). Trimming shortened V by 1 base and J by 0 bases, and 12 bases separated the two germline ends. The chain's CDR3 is CASSIVTTSATNEKLFF. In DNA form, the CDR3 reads TGTGCCAGTAGTATAGTTACGACGTCTGCAACTAATGAAAAACTGTTTTTT.

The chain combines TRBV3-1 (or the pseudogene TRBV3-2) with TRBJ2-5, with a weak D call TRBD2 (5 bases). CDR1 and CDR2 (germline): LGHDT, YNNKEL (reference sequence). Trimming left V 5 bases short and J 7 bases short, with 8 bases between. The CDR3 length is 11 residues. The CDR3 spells CASSGRGTQYF. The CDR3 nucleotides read TGTGCCAGCAGCGGACGGGGGACCCAGTACTTC.

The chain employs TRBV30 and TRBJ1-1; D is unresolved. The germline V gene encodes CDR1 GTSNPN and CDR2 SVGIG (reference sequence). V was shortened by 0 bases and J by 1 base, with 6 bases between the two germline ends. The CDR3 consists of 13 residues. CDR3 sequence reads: CAWSVRQNTEAFF. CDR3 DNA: TGTGCCTGGAGTGTACGGCAGAACACTGAAGCTTTCTTT.

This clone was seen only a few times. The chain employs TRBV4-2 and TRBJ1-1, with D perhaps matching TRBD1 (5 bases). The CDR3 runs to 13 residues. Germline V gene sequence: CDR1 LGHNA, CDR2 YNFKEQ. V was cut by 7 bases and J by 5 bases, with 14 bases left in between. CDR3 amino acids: CASTTGVLTEAFF. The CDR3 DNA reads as TGTGCCAGCACTACGGGGGTTTTGACTGAAGCTTTCTTT.

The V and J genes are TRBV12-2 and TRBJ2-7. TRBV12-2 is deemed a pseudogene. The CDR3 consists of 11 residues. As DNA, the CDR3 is TGTGCAAGTCGGGATGCTGGTGTGCAGTACTTC. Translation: CASRDAGVQYF.

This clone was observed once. CDR3 sequence (DNA): TGTGCCAGCAGTGCTCTCACAGGGATCCGGGAAAGCCTAGCCAAAAACATTCAGTACTTC. As protein: CASSALTGIRESLAKNIQYF. The chain is built from TRBV2 and TRBJ2-4; D is possibly TRBD1 (6 bases). Germline CDR1 and CDR2: SNHLY and FYNNEI. The V end was cut by 4 bases, the J end by 0 bases, with 25 bases between. The CDR3 contains 20 residues.

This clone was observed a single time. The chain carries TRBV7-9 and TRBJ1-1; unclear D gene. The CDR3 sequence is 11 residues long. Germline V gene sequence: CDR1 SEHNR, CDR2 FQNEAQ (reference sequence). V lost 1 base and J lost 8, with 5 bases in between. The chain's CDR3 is CASSLVREAFF. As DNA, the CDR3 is TGTGCCAGCAGCTTAGTCCGGGAAGCTTTCTTT.

The CDR3 is CASSPWTGRGNYGYTF. The CDR3 region has the DNA TGTGCCAGCAGCCCCTGGACTGGACGGGGAAACTATGGCTACACCTTC. This chain joins TRBV7-8 and TRBJ1-2; D is undetermined. Germline CDR1 and CDR2: SGHVS and FQNEAQ. This CDR3 has 16 residues. V was pared by 5 bases and J by 2 bases, with 18 bases between.

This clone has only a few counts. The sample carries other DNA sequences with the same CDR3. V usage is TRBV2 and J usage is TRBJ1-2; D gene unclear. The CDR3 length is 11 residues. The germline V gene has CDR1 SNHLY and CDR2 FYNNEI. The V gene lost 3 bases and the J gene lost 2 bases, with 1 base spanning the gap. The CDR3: CASSENYGYTF. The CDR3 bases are TGTGCCAGCAGTGAGAACTATGGCTACACCTTC. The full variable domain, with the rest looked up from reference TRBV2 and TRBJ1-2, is EPEVTQTPSHQVTQMGQEVILRCVPISNHLYFYWYRQILGQKVEFLVSFYNNEISEKSEIFDDQFSVERPDGSNFTLKIRSTKLEDSAMYFCASSENYGYTFGSGTRLTVV.